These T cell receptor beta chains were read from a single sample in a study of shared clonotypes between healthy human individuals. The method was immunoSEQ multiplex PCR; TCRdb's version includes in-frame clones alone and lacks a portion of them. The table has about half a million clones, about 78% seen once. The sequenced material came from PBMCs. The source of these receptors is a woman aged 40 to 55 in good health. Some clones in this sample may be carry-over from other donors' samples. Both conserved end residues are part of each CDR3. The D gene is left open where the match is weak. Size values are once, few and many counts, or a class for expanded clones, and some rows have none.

TGTGCCAGCAGCCAAGACCCCCTCTACGAGCAGTACTTC,CASSQDPLYEQYF,-,TRBV4-2,TRBJ2-7,-
TGCGCCAGCAGCCAAGATCGGGGCGGCTATGGCTACACCTTC,CASSQDRGGYGYTF,few,TRBV4-3,TRBJ1-2,-
TGTGCCAGCAGACCGGGACAGCGCACAGATACGCAGTATTTT,CASRPGQRTDTQYF,few,TRBV5-8,TRBJ2-3,TRBD1
TGTGCCAGCAGCTCCTCCCCTTCGCGGGAGGCTGGGACCCAGTACTTC,CASSSSPSREAGTQYF,once,TRBV7-9,TRBJ2-5,TRBD2
TGCGCCAGCATCCGGGGGCGCGACACCGGGGAGCTGTTTTTT,CASIRGRDTGELFF,-,TRBV10-2,TRBJ2-2,-
TGCGCCAGCAGCTTGGACAGTTCCTACAATGAGCAGTTCTTC,CASSLDSSYNEQFF,-,TRBV5-1,TRBJ2-1,-
TGTGCCAGCTCCGGACAGTATAATTCACCCCTCCACTTT,CASSGQYNSPLHF,-,TRBV18,TRBJ1-6,-
TGTGCCTGGAGTGTCGGGCGTAATGAAAAACTGTTTTTT,CAWSVGRNEKLFF,-,TRBV30,TRBJ1-4,-
TGTGCCAGCTGGCTCAGAGTCTATGGCTACACCTTC,CASWLRVYGYTF,-,TRBV28,TRBJ1-2,-
TGTGCCAGCAGCCCTGGGACTAGCGGGAGTCGATACGAGCAGTACTTC,CASSPGTSGSRYEQYF,-,TRBV5-4,TRBJ2-7,TRBD2
TGTGCCAGCAGCCTATCAGGACAGACCGCCGGCTGGTACGAGCAGTACTTC,CASSLSGQTAGWYEQYF,-,TRBV5-5,TRBJ2-7,-
TGTGCCATCAGTAGGGACAGATCCTACGAGCAGTACTTC,CAISRDRSYEQYF,-,TRBV10-3,TRBJ2-7,TRBD1
TGTGCCAGTAGACCGGGACAGGGAAATGAAAAACTGTTTTTT,CASRPGQGNEKLFF,-,TRBV19,TRBJ1-4,TRBD1
TGTGCCAGTAGTATAGGGACCGGCAATCAGCCCCAGCATTTT,CASSIGTGNQPQHF,-,TRBV19,TRBJ1-5,-
TGTGCCAGTAGTCCTAACACAGATACGCAGTATTTT,CASSPNTDTQYF,-,TRBV19,TRBJ2-3,-
TGTGCCAGCAGCTTAGTTAGCGGGATCAGTTACGAGCAGTACTTC,CASSLVSGISYEQYF,-,TRBV11-2,TRBJ2-7,TRBD2
TGTGCCAGTAGTATAGAGGTTCTGACAAGCGGCCACGAGCAGTACTTC,CASSIEVLTSGHEQYF,-,TRBV19,TRBJ2-7,-
TGCAGCGCCGGGACAGGGGGCGAAGGGGTCTATGGCTACACCTTC,CSAGTGGEGVYGYTF,-,TRBV29-1,TRBJ1-2,TRBD1
TGCGCCAGCAGTGAGAGGCCATCCTACGAGCAGTACTTC,CASSERPSYEQYF,-,TRBV10-1,TRBJ2-7,-
TGTGCCAGCAGTGGGGGACAGGGGATCCCCCAAGAGACCCAGTACTTC,CASSGGQGIPQETQYF,-,TRBV2,TRBJ2-5,TRBD1
TGTGCCAGCAGCGTGGGTGAGGCTAATGCGCAGTATTTT,CASSVGEANAQYF,-,TRBV5-4,TRBJ2-3,-
TGTGCCAGCAGCCCTCCGGGGTTGGAGACCCAGTACTTC,CASSPPGLETQYF,-,TRBV11-2,TRBJ2-5,-
TGTGCCAGCCGGCAGGGGGCCACAGATACGCAGTATTTT,CASRQGATDTQYF,-,TRBV5-6,TRBJ2-3,TRBD1
TGTGCCAGCAGTGAAGAGGGGGCAGGGGGAAACACCATATATTTT,CASSEEGAGGNTIYF,few,TRBV6-1,TRBJ1-3,TRBD1
TGCGCCAGCCATACAGGGAGAAACACTGAAGCTTTCTTT,CASHTGRNTEAFF,once,TRBV5-1,TRBJ1-1,-
TGTGCCAGCAGCTCCAGTCTAGCAGACACCGGGGAGCTGTTTTTT,CASSSSLADTGELFF,once,TRBV11-3,TRBJ2-2,-
TGTGCCATCCTTCGACTAGCGGGAGGGCCGGGCTCCTACGAGCAGTACTTC,CAILRLAGGPGSYEQYF,few,TRBV7-9,TRBJ2-7,TRBD2
TGTGCCAGCAGCTCGAGACAGGGGGGCACCGGGGAGCTGTTTTTT,CASSSRQGGTGELFF,many,TRBV7-2,TRBJ2-2,TRBD1
TGTGCCAGCAGCTTAGGACTCGCTGGGGAGCAGTACTTC,CASSLGLAGEQYF,-,TRBV11-1,TRBJ2-7,-
TGTGCCAGCAGTAGTCCTAGCGGTTACAATGAGCAGTTCTTC,CASSSPSGYNEQFF,-,TRBV28,TRBJ2-1,TRBD2
TGTGCCAGCAGTGATTTGGCGGGGGTGAACACCGGGGAGCTGTTTTTT,CASSDLAGVNTGELFF,once,TRBV2,TRBJ2-2,TRBD2
TGCGCCAGCAGCTTGGTTTGGGCCTCCGGCGACGAGCAGTACTTC,CASSLVWASGDEQYF,-,TRBV5-1,TRBJ2-7,-
TGTGCCAGCAGCCAATCTACCCCCGGAACTAGCGGGAGGGCCAGGGGATATGAGCAGTTCTTC,CASSQSTPGTSGRARGYEQFF,-,TRBV16,TRBJ2-1,TRBD2
TGTGCCAGCGGCGGGCGAATAGCTAATGAAAAACTGTTTTTT,CASGGRIANEKLFF,-,TRBV6-1,TRBJ1-4,-
TGTGCCACCAGCAGAGATGGTCTAGCGGGGTGGGGTGAGCAGTTCTTC,CATSRDGLAGWGEQFF,-,TRBV15,TRBJ2-1,TRBD2
TGTGCCAGCAGTGAGGGGCAATACACTGAAGCTTTCTTT,CASSEGQYTEAFF,-,TRBV2,TRBJ1-1,-
TGTGCCAGCAGTGTAGCAGGGCGAGCCGATGGCTACACCTTC,CASSVAGRADGYTF,few,TRBV2,TRBJ1-2,-
TGTGCCAGCTCACCTGGACGGTTAGCTAACTATGGCTACACCTTC,CASSPGRLANYGYTF,-,TRBV18,TRBJ1-2,-
TGTGCCTGGACCATCGGAATAGGCCCAGATACGCAGTATTTT,CAWTIGIGPDTQYF,once,TRBV30,TRBJ2-3,-
TGTGCCAGCCAGCCGGGATCGAAGGGAGATACGCAGTATTTT,CASQPGSKGDTQYF,-,TRBV6-6,TRBJ2-3,-
TGTGCCAGCTCGCAATCCGCAACAGGGTTTGCTTTCTTT,CASSQSATGFAFF,-,TRBV18,TRBJ1-1,-
TGTGCCAGCAGTTCTTGGGGCGCGGGAGTTGGTAGTGAGCAGTTCTTC,CASSSWGAGVGSEQFF,-,TRBV27,TRBJ2-1,TRBD2
TGTGCCAGCAGCCTCGATCCGAGCAATCAGCCCCAGCATTTT,CASSLDPSNQPQHF,few,TRBV28,TRBJ1-5,-
TGTGCCAGCAGCTCGGGACTAGCGGGAGTAGTTAACACCGGGGAGCTGTTTTTT,CASSSGLAGVVNTGELFF,-,TRBV5-4,TRBJ2-2,TRBD2
TGTGCCAGCAGCTTAGCTAGCGGGAGGGCCTCCGTTGAGCAGTACTTC,CASSLASGRASVEQYF,-,TRBV7-9,TRBJ2-7,TRBD2
TGTGCCAGCAGCCCTAACACCGGGGAGCTGTTTTTT,CASSPNTGELFF,-,TRBV7-3,TRBJ2-2,-
TGTGCCAGCAGCTTAGAGTCCGGCGACGAGCAGTACTTC,CASSLESGDEQYF,-,TRBV11-2,TRBJ2-7,-
TGTGCCAGCTCGGGGGTAGGGGGGCCGGATGGCTACACCTTC,CASSGVGGPDGYTF,few,TRBV27,TRBJ1-2,-